This T cell receptor beta chain came from a study of TIL therapy for anti-PD-1-resistant metastatic lung cancer. This clone turned up a few times. There are 13 residues in the CDR3. Looked up from germline, CDR1 is SGDLS and CDR2 is YYNGEE. Trimming removed 1 base from V and 3 bases from J, with 8 bases in between. The libraries were made with immunoSEQ v3. Libraries were prepared by immunoSEQ multiplex PCR; TCRdb keeps only in-frame clonotypes and omits some of them. The repertoire consists of 20,000 to 25,000 clones, with 70% to 80% occurring once and the leading ten covering almost 2%. Documented time point: pre-treatment sample, taken before nivolumab and TIL therapy.

This sequence joins TRBV9 and TRBJ2-7, with D unclear. The sequence was obtained from a person between 30 and 80 years old with non-small cell lung cancer. Specimen: blood, collected at baseline. CDR3: CASSVKSGYEQYF. CDR3 coding DNA: TGTGCCAGCAGCGTAAAATCGGGCTACGAGCAGTACTTC.